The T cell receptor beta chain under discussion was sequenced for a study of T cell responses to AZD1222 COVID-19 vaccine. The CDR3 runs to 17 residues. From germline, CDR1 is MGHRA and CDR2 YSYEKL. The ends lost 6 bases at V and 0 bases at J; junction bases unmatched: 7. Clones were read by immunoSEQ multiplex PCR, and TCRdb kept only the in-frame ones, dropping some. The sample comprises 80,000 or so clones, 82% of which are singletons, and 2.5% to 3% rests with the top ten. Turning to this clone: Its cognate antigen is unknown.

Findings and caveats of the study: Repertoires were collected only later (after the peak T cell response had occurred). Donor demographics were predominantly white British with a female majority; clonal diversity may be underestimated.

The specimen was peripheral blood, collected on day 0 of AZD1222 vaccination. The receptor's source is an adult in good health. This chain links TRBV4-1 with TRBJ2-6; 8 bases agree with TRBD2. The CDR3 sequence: CASRGLGQNSGANVLTF. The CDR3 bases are TGCGCCAGCAGGGGACTAGGACAGAACTCTGGGGCCAACGTCCTGACTTTC.